The 9 T cell receptor beta chains below come from one sample, sequenced in a study of T cells in women clearing cervical HPV infection. Assay used: immunoSEQ multiplex PCR; TCRdb lists only in-frame clones, some missing. The repertoire table contains 20,000 to 25,000 clones. Sequenced sample: blood buffy coat. The source of these receptors is a woman aged 18 to 75 with a cervical HPV16 infection that either progressed to CIN3+ or cleared (not recorded which).

As regards this clone: The CDR3 is cut off 3 residues early in the read; its end comes from the germline J gene. The genes are TRBV19 and TRBJ1-2, with D perhaps TRBD1 (6 bases). The CDR3 extends over 13 amino acids. Germline V gives CDR1 LNHDA, CDR2 SQIVND (reference sequence). CDR3 protein: CASSWGRTDTYTF. Incomplete CDR3 DNA: TGTGCCAGTAGCTGGGGGCGCACAGATACC.

Turning to this clone: With the read ending 3 residues before the CDR3 end, the germline J gene is used to fill in that end. Other DNA sequences in the sample encode the same CDR3. This chain joins TRBV18 and TRBJ2-3; 8 bases fit TRBD2. V lost 3 bases to trimming and J lost 5 bases; unmatched junction nucleotides: 10. CDR3 length: 16 amino acids. The germline V gene encodes CDR1 KGHSH and CDR2 LQKENI. CDR3 DNA, as far as it was read: TGTGCCAGCTCACCCCCGACGGGGGGGCTAGGAGATACG. Translating gives CASSPPTGGLGDT. The entire CDR3 protein reads CASSPPTGGLGDTQYF.

As to this clone: Read data end 3 residues before the CDR3 end; the end is taken from the germline J gene. The chain couples TRBV2 to TRBJ2-2, with a possible D match to TRBD1 (5 bases). The CDR3 sequence is 15 residues long. Germline CDR1 SNHLY, CDR2 FYNNEI. The CDR3 DNA, read in part, is TGTGCCAGCAGTTACCCCTTGACAGAGAATTCACCG. Protein sequence: CASSYPLTENSP. In full, the CDR3 is CASSYPLTENSPLFF. The full variable domain, completed using reference TRBV2 and TRBJ2-2, is EPEVTQTPSHQVTQMGQEVILRCVPISNHLYFYWYRQILGQKVEFLVSFYNNEISEKSEIFDDQFSVERPDGSNFTLKIRSTKLEDSAMYFCASSYPLTENSPLFFGEGSRLTVL.

About this clone: The read stops 3 residues short of the end of the CDR3; the missing end is completed from the germline J gene. The chain has TRBV6-2 or TRBV6-3 and TRBJ2-6, with no clear D. The CDR3 totals 13 residues. CDR1 and CDR2 (germline): MNHEY, SVGEGT. Between the trimmed V and J ends, which lost 7 bases and 0 bases, there was a span of 4 bases. The CDR3 sequence: CASTFSGANVLTF. The part of the CDR3 DNA that was read is TGTGCCAGCACCTTCTCTGGGGCCAACGTC.

Details on this clone: Mismatch with germline at one junction end may stem from a read error. The read ends 3 residues before the CDR3 terminus; that terminus is restored from the germline J gene. Other DNA sequences in the sample encode the same CDR3. The chain combines TRBV6-2 or TRBV6-3 with TRBJ1-3; 7 bases map to TRBD1. The CDR3 runs 16 residues. Germline-derived CDR1 and CDR2 are MNHEY and SVGEGT. The CDR3 bases that were read are TGTGCCAGCAGTAAATCGGACAGGTTAAGGATCAACACA. It encodes CASSKSDRLRINT. The whole CDR3 reads CASSKSDRLRINTIYF.

Details on this clone: The DNA ends 3 residues before the CDR3 does, and the rest of the CDR3 is filled in from the germline J gene. The chain employs TRBV11-2 and TRBJ1-6, with D possibly being TRBD1 (5 bases). Germline CDR1 SGHAT, CDR2 FQNNGV. This CDR3 has 15 residues. V was pared by 2 bases and J by 10 bases, with 15 bases between. CDR3 sequence: CASSLIRGRGSPLHF. The part of the CDR3 DNA that was read is TGTGCCAGCAGCTTAATAAGGGGAAGAGGGTCACCC.

Note on this clone: The read terminates 3 residues ahead of where the CDR3 ends, so the germline J gene completes it. This sequence joins TRBV27 and TRBJ2-2; D might be TRBD2 (5 bases). V lost 6 bases and J lost 2, with 13 bases in between. The CDR3 has 15 residues. CDR1 and CDR2 (germline): MNHEY, SMNVEV (reference sequence). This CDR3 reads CASRGSRANTGELFF. CDR3 DNA, as far as it was read: TGTGCCAGCAGGGGCTCGAGGGCTAACACCGGGGAG.

A remark on this clone: The DNA ends 3 residues before the CDR3 does, and the rest of the CDR3 is filled in from the germline J gene. J is TRBJ2-1 and V is TRBV5-1; D possibly corresponds to TRBD2 (6 bases). Germline lookup yields CDR1 SGHRS and CDR2 YFSETQ. V was shortened by 1 base and J by 7 bases, with 15 bases between the two germline ends. The CDR3 is made up of 15 amino acids. The CDR3 reads CASSLFGTGGNEQFF. The sequenced CDR3 bases are TGCGCCAGCAGCTTGTTTGGGACTGGGGGGAATGAG.

As regards this clone: The CDR3 is cut off 3 residues early in the read; its end comes from the germline J gene. This chain joins TRBV5-6 and TRBJ2-3, with TRBD1 as a possible D gene (7 bases). V lost 6 bases, J lost 5 bases, and 16 bases lay in between. The CDR3 contains 14 residues. Germline V gene data show CDR1 as SGHDT and CDR2 as YYEEEE. CDR3 bases read: TGTGCCAGCATCCCAGGGGGGCGGGGAGATACG. Translated: CASIPGGRGDT. The complete CDR3 reads CASIPGGRGDTQYF.